Following are 31 T cell receptor beta chains from one sample sequenced in a study of spatial heterogeneity in lung cancer. Study observations and caveats: Counts that tracked tumor mutation counts were those of expanded intratumoral alpha and beta TCRs.

Their antigen targets remain unknown. TCRdb ran MiXCR on the 5' RACE reads and lists one entry per CDR3 protein. Altogether more than 2,500 distinct CDR3 sequences are present, under 55% being singletons, with the ten largest covering about three fifths. As to time point: sample taken at primary tumor resection. Source: lung tumor tissue, taken at surgery. The source is a male donor with early-stage non-small cell lung cancer.

By share, this clonotype counts as medium-sized. This beta chain appears as a stray read in a library generated for alpha chains; its size is not informative. V gene TRBV27 combines with J gene TRBJ2-5; D gene unclear. This CDR3 contains 14 residues. From germline, CDR1 is MNHEY and CDR2 SMNVEV (reference sequence). Trimming left V 5 bases short and J 4 bases short, with 14 bases between. The CDR3 loop is CASSPRGFSETQYF. CDR3 bases: TGTGCCAGCAGTCCCCGTGGGTTCTCAGAGACCCAGTACTTC.

This clonotype was counted only a few times. Within a library made for alpha chains, this beta chain is off target, and its count is uninformative. The chain has TRBV7-7 and TRBJ2-2, with 11 bases matching TRBD1. This CDR3 spans 15 amino acids. CDR1 is SSHAT, CDR2 FNYEAQ, per germline (reference sequence). With V trimmed by 4 bases and J by 4 bases, 2 bases remained unmatched. The CDR3 loop is CASSWGTGGTGELFF. The CDR3 DNA sequence: TGTGCCAGCAGCTGGGGGACAGGGGGCACCGGGGAGCTGTTTTTT.

For this clonotype: Since the library was made to target alpha chains, this beta chain is a stray read and its abundance is not meaningful. The chain couples TRBV20-1 to TRBJ1-6; TRBD1 matches at 9 bases. CDR1 is DFQATT and CDR2 is SNEGSKA in the germline V gene (reference sequence). The CDR3 is 15 amino acids. V was clipped by 4 bases and J by 14 bases; unmatched bases: 15. The CDR3: CSANTGTGTLSSLHF. In DNA, the CDR3 is TGCAGTGCTAATACCGGGACAGGGACCCTTAGTTCCCTCCACTTT.

This clonotype came up a few times. Found in a library prepared for alpha chains, this beta chain is an off-target read, and its abundance has little meaning. The rearrangement joins TRBV7-9 to TRBJ2-1, with TRBD2 identical over 8 bases. The CDR3 has 13 amino acids. After removal of 10 bases from V and 5 bases from J, the junction contained 7 bases not matched to a gene. The germline gives CDR1 SEHNR, CDR2 FQNEAQ (reference sequence). The CDR3: CATGLAVDNEQFF. The CDR3 DNA reads TGTGCCACCGGACTAGCAGTTGACAATGAGCAGTTCTTC. The full variable domain, in which reference TRBV7-9 and TRBJ2-1 provide the parts outside the CDR3, is DTGVSQNPRHKITKRGQNVTFRCDPISEHNRLYWYRQTLGQGPEFLTYFQNEAQLEKSRLLSDRFSAERPKGSFSTLEIQRTEQGDSAMYLCATGLAVDNEQFFGPGTRLTVL.

By share of the sample, this clonotype is medium-sized. One end of the junction varies from germline; a read error may be responsible. In a library made to pick up alpha chains, this beta chain is a stray read with a size that means little. V usage is TRBV11-2 and J usage is TRBJ2-7; the match to TRBD2 covers 14 bases. From germline, CDR1 is SGHAT and CDR2 FQNNGV. CDR3 size: 13 residues. CDR3 in amino acids: CASSLGLAGDWHF. The CDR3 DNA is TGTGCCAGCAGCTTGGGACTAGCGGGAGACTGGCACTTC. The full variable domain, its missing parts supplied by reference TRBV11-2 and TRBJ2-7, is EAGVAQSPRYKIIEKRQSVAFWCNPISGHATLYWYQQILGQGPKLLIQFQNNGVVDDSQLPKDRFSAERLKGVDSTLKIQPAKLEDSAVYLCASSLGLAGDWHFGPGTRLTVT.

This clonotype was recorded only once. At one end the junction does not follow the germline gene, possibly because of a read error. This beta chain slipped into a library made for alpha chains as a stray read, so its size is not meaningful. The chain links TRBV7-7 to TRBJ1-1, with D possibly matching TRBD1 (5 bases). Germline assignment: CDR1 SSHAT and CDR2 FNYEAQ (reference sequence). The CDR3 covers 13 residues. For the CDR3, the DNA is TGTGCTAGCAGCCTACAGGTGAACACTGAAGCTTTCTTT. It specifies CASSLQVNTEAFF.

About this clonotype: This beta chain lies outside the target of a library built for alpha chains; its clone size means little. The chain couples TRBV24-1 to TRBJ2-1; D is ambiguous. This CDR3 is built from 14 residues. V lost 4 bases and J 7 bases, leaving 13 bases between the germline ends. Germline CDR1 and CDR2: KGHDR and SFDVKD. The DNA for the CDR3 is TGTGCCACCAGTGACTCCAACCCAGAGAATGAGCAGTTCTTC. Protein sequence: CATSDSNPENEQFF.

This clonotype is judged medium-sized. Within a library made for alpha chains, this beta chain is off target, and its count is uninformative. The chain links TRBV10-3 to TRBJ2-2, with 10 positions matching TRBD2. Per the germline V gene, CDR1 is ENHRY and CDR2 is SYGVKD. The CDR3 has 16 residues. Trimming took 5 bases from V and 1 from J; bases not matched to a gene: 4. The CDR3: CAISTGLAENTGELFF. CDR3 in DNA: TGTGCCATCAGTACCGGACTAGCGGAGAACACCGGGGAGCTGTTTTTT.

In its sample, this clonotype was seen once. This beta chain is an unintended read in a library built for alpha chains; its size means little. This sequence joins TRBV5-1 and TRBJ2-3; the D is unclear. CDR1 is SGHRS and CDR2 is YFSETQ in the germline V gene. The CDR3 totals 15 residues. V was trimmed by 0 bases and J by 5 bases, leaving 13 bases between them. The DNA of the CDR3 is TGCGCCAGCAGCTTGGAAGATCGAGGCATAGATACGCAGTATTTT. Protein product: CASSLEDRGIDTQYF.

Details on this clonotype: Within a library made for alpha chains, this beta chain is off target, and its count is uninformative. The chain uses TRBV6-2 or TRBV6-3 and TRBJ2-3, with 11 bases fitting TRBD2. V shed 7 bases, J shed 1 base, and the junction held 10 bases outside the gene matches. The CDR3 totals 17 residues. Germline CDR1 is MNHEY and CDR2 is SVGEGT. The CDR3 DNA sequence: TGTGCCAGCACCCAAAGAGGGACTAGCGGCCGCACAGATACGCAGTATTTT. The encoded protein is CASTQRGTSGRTDTQYF.

This clonotype was counted a few times. This beta chain is a stray sequence in a library constructed for alpha chains; its clone size is not meaningful. V gene TRBV7-9 combines with J gene TRBJ1-5, with 8 bases fitting TRBD1. J lost 7 bases, V lost 0 bases, and 2 bases had no gene match. Germline V gives CDR1 SEHNR, CDR2 FQNEAQ (reference sequence). This CDR3 contains 14 residues. The CDR3 DNA reads TGTGCCAGCAGCTTAGCAGGACAGGGACAGCCCCAGCATTTT. The encoded protein is CASSLAGQGQPQHF.

Regarding this clonotype: A library prepared for alpha chains yielded this beta chain as an off-target read; its size is of little meaning. This chain joins TRBV3-1 and TRBJ1-2; 8 nucleotides agree with TRBD1. CDR1 and CDR2 (germline): LGHDT, YNNKEL (reference sequence). Unmatched junction bases numbered 4, after V lost 2 bases and J lost 8 bases. This CDR3 has 13 amino acids. CDR3 DNA: TGTGCCAGCAGCCAAACGACAGGGGACGGCTACACCTTC. Translated: CASSQTTGDGYTF.

Points on this clonotype: Found in a library prepared for alpha chains, this beta chain is an off-target read, and its abundance has little meaning. The chain employs TRBV6-1 and TRBJ2-7, with 9 bases aligning to TRBD1. Germline lookup yields CDR1 MNHNS and CDR2 SASEGT. The CDR3 runs 15 residues. Trimming removed 2 bases from V and 3 bases from J; junction bases left unmatched: 5. CDR3 DNA: TGTGCCAGCAGTGAATTCGACAGGGGGGTCTACGAGCAGTACTTC. Translation: CASSEFDRGVYEQYF.

This clonotype was detected only a few times. Because the library targeted alpha chains, this beta chain is an off-target read whose size means little. The J gene is TRBJ1-3, the V gene TRBV28; D remains unclear. CDR1 and CDR2 (germline): MDHEN, SYDVKM. This CDR3 region has 16 residues. The V end lost 3 bases, the J end lost 0 bases, and 12 bases lay between the germline ends. CDR3 residues: CASSFLEVRSGNTIYF. Here the CDR3 DNA reads TGTGCCAGCAGTTTTTTAGAGGTTCGCTCTGGAAACACCATATATTTT.

Points on this clonotype: This beta chain appears as a stray read in a library generated for alpha chains; its size is not informative. The chain links TRBV7-9 to TRBJ1-1; no clear D gene. The V and J ends lost 4 bases and 1 base respectively, with 13 bases between them. The CDR3 spans 15 residues. Germline values: CDR1 SEHNR, CDR2 FQNEAQ (reference sequence). The CDR3 region has the DNA TGTGCCAGCAGCTATCATGAGATGGGGAACACTGAAGCTTTCTTT. It encodes CASSYHEMGNTEAFF.

As concerns this clonotype: Since it is a stray read in a library aimed at alpha chains, this beta chain has a size that is not meaningful. The DNA of the CDR3 is TGCAGCGCCGGACAGGGAGATACGCAGTATTTT. This sequence encodes CSAGQGDTQYF. The chain employs TRBV29-1 and TRBJ2-3; 8 nucleotides match TRBD1. CDR3 length: 11 residues. J gave up 5 bases and V 7 bases, and 2 bases lay outside the gene matches. Germline V CDR1 and CDR2: SQVTM, ANQGSEA.

This clonotype showed up just once. The library was designed around alpha chains, so this beta chain is a stray read whose abundance carries little weight. V gene TRBV20-1 combines with J gene TRBJ2-2; D unclear. CDR1 is DFQATT, CDR2 SNEGSKA, per germline (reference sequence). The V gene lost 6 bases and the J gene lost 2 bases, with 13 bases spanning the gap. The CDR3 length is 14 residues. CDR3 nucleotides: TGCAGTGCCTCCTGGCTGGGAAACACCGGGGAGCTGTTTTTT. It specifies CSASWLGNTGELFF.

This clonotype showed up just a few times. The library was prepared for alpha chains; this beta chain is a stray read, so its frequency means little. The chain uses TRBV5-1 and TRBJ2-3, with TRBD2 matching 9 bases. The CDR3 runs 15 residues. Looked up from germline, CDR1 is SGHRS and CDR2 is YFSETQ. J gave up 5 bases and V 3 bases, and 7 bases lay outside the gene matches. This CDR3 is CASSSAGGPVDTQYF. The CDR3 DNA follows: TGCGCCAGCAGCTCGGCGGGGGGGCCGGTAGATACGCAGTATTTT.

Turning to this clonotype: This beta chain appears as a stray read in a library generated for alpha chains; its size is not informative. CDR3 bases: TGTGCCAGCAGTTTGCCGGGACTACCGAAAGAGACCCAGTACTTC. Amino acids: CASSLPGLPKETQYF. The chain couples TRBV28 to TRBJ2-5, with TRBD2 identical over 7 bases. Trimming at V came to 3 bases and at J to 3 bases, leaving 7 bases not matched to a gene. The V gene's germline CDR1 is MDHEN and CDR2 SYDVKM. The CDR3 loop spans 15 amino acids. Full variable domain (remainder filled in from reference TRBV28 and TRBJ2-5): DVKVTQSSRYLVKRTGEKVFLECVQDMDHENMFWYRQDPGLGLRLIYFSYDVKMKEKGDIPEGYSVSREKKERFSLILESASTNQTSMYLCASSLPGLPKETQYFGPGTRLLVL.

The sample holds a few counts of this clonotype. A library made for alpha chains picked up this beta chain off target, so its size means little. The chain uses TRBV6-6 and TRBJ2-5, with a weak D call TRBD1 (6 bases). Trimming left V 10 bases short and J 7 bases short, with 16 bases between. Germline V lookup: CDR1 MNHNY, CDR2 SVGAGI (reference sequence). The CDR3 covers 12 residues. CDR3 amino acids: CATRGRGWTQYF. CDR3 coding DNA: TGTGCCACGCGAGGCAGGGGTTGGACCCAGTACTTC.

In its sample, this clonotype was seen once. This beta chain represents an off-target read in a library built for alpha chains; its size is of limited meaning. The chain couples TRBV7-3 to TRBJ2-2; D unclear. In germline, CDR1 is SGHTA, CDR2 FQGTGA. V was trimmed by 1 base and J by 5 bases, leaving 5 bases between them. CDR3 size: 13 residues. CDR3 sequence (DNA): TGTGCCAGCAGCTTAATTACAACCGGGGAGCTGTTTTTT. Translation gives CASSLITTGELFF.

On this clonotype: This beta chain is an unintended read in a library built for alpha chains; its size means little. This rearrangement joins TRBV14 to TRBJ1-5; weak D call: TRBD1 (6 bases). The V and J ends lost 4 bases and 4 bases respectively, with 11 bases between them. Germline V gene sequence: CDR1 SGHDN, CDR2 FVKESK. The CDR3 covers 14 residues. The CDR3, as DNA: TGTGCCAGCAGCCCCGGGACATCGAATCAGCCCCAGCATTTT. As protein: CASSPGTSNQPQHF. The whole variable domain, filled in from reference TRBV14 and TRBJ1-5, reads EAGVTQFPSHSVIEKGQTVTLRCDPISGHDNLYWYRRVMGKEIKFLLHFVKESKQDESGMPNNRFLAERTGGTYSTLKVQPAELEDSGVYFCASSPGTSNQPQHFGDGTRLSIL.

This clonotype is judged medium-sized. Since the library was made to target alpha chains, this beta chain is a stray read and its abundance is not meaningful. The chain combines TRBV11-2 with TRBJ2-5; TRBD2 is a possible D gene (6 bases). Deletions cut 2 bases from V and 0 bases from J, with 10 bases between. This CDR3 contains 15 residues. Germline V gene lookup returns CDR1 SGHAT and CDR2 FQNNGV. In nucleotides, the CDR3 is TGTGCCAGCAGCTTATTTGGGGGGTACCAAGAGACCCAGTACTTC. Protein product: CASSLFGGYQETQYF.

Concerning this clonotype: Little can be read into the size of this beta chain, an off-target read in a library designed for alpha chains. The chain couples TRBV5-1 to TRBJ2-7, with 12 bases identical to TRBD2. CDR1 SGHRS and CDR2 YFSETQ come from the germline V gene. J was trimmed by 5 bases and V by 2 bases; bases with no gene match: 5. The CDR3 length is 15 residues. The CDR3 loop is CASSLRLAGVHEQYF. CDR3 nucleotides: TGCGCCAGCAGCTTACGACTAGCGGGGGTGCACGAGCAGTACTTC.

This clonotype was seen only once. With the library built for alpha chains, this beta chain is off target and its frequency is not meaningful. This rearrangement joins TRBV29-1 to TRBJ2-7; TRBD2 aligns across 9 bases. Germline lookup yields CDR1 SQVTM and CDR2 ANQGSEA. CDR3 length: 17 residues. J lost 4 bases, V lost 2 bases, and 15 bases had no gene match. CDR3 region: CSVELLASGTKSYEQYF. CDR3 nucleotides: TGCAGCGTTGAATTGCTGGCTAGCGGGACGAAAAGTTACGAGCAGTACTTC.

As concerns this clonotype: For a library built for alpha chains, this beta chain is a stray read; little rests on its size. This sequence joins TRBV18 and TRBJ1-1; D is unresolved. The CDR3 runs 14 residues. CDR1 KGHSH and CDR2 LQKENI come from the germline V gene. Trimming removed 3 bases from V and 3 bases from J, with 11 bases in between. The CDR3 reads CASSPRTEYTEAFF. The CDR3 nucleotides are TGTGCCAGCTCACCGCGGACGGAATACACTGAAGCTTTCTTT.

This clonotype was found many times. Since it is a stray read in a library aimed at alpha chains, this beta chain has a size that is not meaningful. The chain links TRBV6-5 to TRBJ2-1; 11 bases align to TRBD2. V was pared by 4 bases and J by 4 bases, with 6 bases of the junction left unmatched. The V gene's germline CDR1 is MNHEY and CDR2 SVGAGI. CDR3 length equals 16 residues. DNA for the CDR3: TGTGCCAGCAGTTCATTAGCGGGAGGGCCATACAATGAGCAGTTCTTC. As protein: CASSSLAGGPYNEQFF.

This clonotype came up a few times. Within a library made for alpha chains, this beta chain is off target, and its count is uninformative. The chain combines TRBV12-3 or TRBV12-4 with TRBJ2-3, with 7 bases identical to TRBD1. This CDR3 has 16 amino acids. V shed 5 bases, J shed 0 bases, and the junction held 8 bases outside the gene matches. CDR3 nucleotides: TGTGCCAGCAGTATAGGCCCGGGACAGAGCACAGATACGCAGTATTTT. Translation gives CASSIGPGQSTDTQYF.

Turning to this clonotype: This beta chain lies outside the target of a library built for alpha chains; its clone size means little. This rearrangement joins TRBV27 to TRBJ1-5, with D unresolved. The germline V and J ends were trimmed by 3 bases and 4 bases, with 7 bases remaining between them. Germline assignment: CDR1 MNHEY and CDR2 SMNVEV (reference sequence). This CDR3 has 13 amino acids. In DNA form, the CDR3 reads TGTGCCAGCAGTTTGGAGATGAATCAGCCCCAGCATTTT. This codes for CASSLEMNQPQHF.

A note on this clonotype: This beta chain appears as a stray read in a library generated for alpha chains; its size is not informative. J is TRBJ2-3 and V is TRBV20-1; 11 bases agree with TRBD2. This CDR3 has 18 amino acids. CDR1 and CDR2 from the germline V gene are DFQATT and SNEGSKA (reference sequence). V dropped 0 bases and J dropped 0; count of bases not matched to a gene: 8. The CDR3 spells CSARDQSLAGGSTDTQYF. In DNA form, the CDR3 reads TGCAGTGCTAGAGATCAGTCCCTAGCGGGGGGTAGCACAGATACGCAGTATTTT.

In this sample, this clonotype is medium-sized. This beta chain is an off-target read within a library intended for alpha chains, so its frequency means little. The gene calls are TRBV27 and TRBJ1-4; the D is unclear. Germline V CDR1 and CDR2: MNHEY, SMNVEV (reference sequence). Deletions cut 4 bases from V and 8 bases from J, with 11 bases between. The CDR3 consists of 13 residues. CDR3 amino acids: CASSSMRLEKLFF. CDR3 DNA sequence: TGTGCCAGCAGTTCGATGCGGCTGGAAAAACTGTTTTTT.